This entry lists 30 T cell receptor beta chains sequenced from one sample in a study of blood T cell repertoires in COVID-19. Repertoires were generated with immunoSEQ multiplex PCR, while TCRdb's copy carries only in-frame clones and drops some. The sample has over 600,000 clones; approximately 90% are singletons. The sample consisted of peripheral blood. The receptors derive from a woman aged 18-29 years with acute or convalescent COVID-19.

This chain links TRBV24-1 with TRBJ1-1; D unresolved. Trimming cost V 2 bases and J 8 bases, with 17 bases left between them. The CDR3 consists of 15 residues. Germline CDR1 is KGHDR and CDR2 is SFDVKD. The CDR3 region has the DNA TGTGCCACCAGTGATTCGAAAATGAAAGGGAGGGAAGCTTTCTTT. As protein: CATSDSKMKGREAFF.

The chain combines TRBV5-5 with TRBJ2-3; D might be TRBD2 (6 bases). This CDR3 comprises 15 residues. Germline CDR1 SGHKS, CDR2 YYEKEE (reference sequence). V was trimmed by 1 base and J by 0 bases, leaving 9 bases between them. CDR3 DNA sequence: TGTGCCAGCAGCTTGATTGGGGGGAGCACAGATACGCAGTATTTT. Amino acid sequence: CASSLIGGSTDTQYF.

This sequence joins TRBV24-1 and TRBJ1-1; D may be TRBD1 (5 bases). Trimming shortened V by 4 bases and J by 11 bases, and 28 bases separated the two germline ends. Germline CDR1 reads KGHDR; CDR2 reads SFDVKD. The CDR3 runs 17 residues. The CDR3 protein is CATSDSRAGGDVLPAFF. The CDR3 region has the DNA TGTGCCACCAGTGACTCCCGTGCCGGGGGGGACGTATTGCCGGCTTTCTTT.

The chain joins TRBV29-1 to TRBJ2-7, with TRBD1 identical over 7 bases. Per the germline V gene, CDR1 is SQVTM and CDR2 is ANQGSEA. Trimming took 7 bases from V and 2 from J; bases not matched to a gene: 5. The CDR3 runs to 12 residues. This CDR3 is CSGRDSPYEQYF. The CDR3 DNA is TGCAGCGGACGGGACAGCCCCTACGAGCAGTACTTC.

V usage is TRBV5-1 and J usage is TRBJ1-6, with a tentative D call TRBD1 (5 bases). Trimming stripped 5 bases from V and 2 bases from J, with 14 bases between. From germline, CDR1 is SGHRS and CDR2 YFSETQ. This CDR3 comprises 16 residues. The CDR3 sequence: CASRGGAGTYNSPLHF. The CDR3 bases are TGCGCCAGCAGGGGAGGGGCAGGCACCTATAATTCACCCCTCCACTTT.

CDR3 protein: CASSSRQGGAGYTF. The CDR3 DNA reads as TGTGCCAGCAGCAGTCGACAGGGGGGCGCTGGCTACACCTTC. This chain uses TRBV9 with TRBJ1-2; 9 bases line up with TRBD1. V dropped 4 bases and J dropped 7; count of bases not matched to a gene: 8. CDR3 size: 14 residues. The germline gives CDR1 SGDLS, CDR2 YYNGEE.

The chain carries TRBV19 and TRBJ1-2; perhaps TRBD1 as D (6 bases). The V end was cut by 7 bases, the J end by 1 base, with 10 bases between. The CDR3 is 13 amino acids. Germline-derived CDR1 and CDR2 are LNHDA and SQIVND (reference sequence). CDR3: CASTRDINYGYTF. In nucleotides, the CDR3 is TGTGCCAGTACCCGGGACATTAACTATGGCTACACCTTC.

This clone was recorded only once. The rearrangement links TRBV3-1 (or the pseudogene TRBV3-2) to TRBJ2-7; D might be TRBD1 (6 bases). Per germline, CDR1 LGHDT and CDR2 YNNKEL (reference sequence). V lost 0 bases and J 9 bases, leaving 15 bases between the germline ends. There are 14 residues in the CDR3. The CDR3 is CASSQEVQGTRQYF. DNA for the CDR3: TGTGCCAGCAGCCAAGAAGTACAGGGTACGAGGCAGTACTTC.

The rearrangement links TRBV19 to TRBJ1-2, with D possibly being TRBD1 (6 bases). Trimming shortened V by 5 bases and J by 4 bases, and 17 bases separated the two germline ends. The germline V gene has CDR1 LNHDA and CDR2 SQIVND (reference sequence). This CDR3 has 15 amino acids. The CDR3: CASSRPGQGFYGYTF. CDR3 in DNA: TGTGCCAGTAGTCGCCCCGGCCAGGGGTTCTATGGCTACACCTTC.

This chain uses TRBV29-1 with TRBJ1-1, with 9 bases matching TRBD1. CDR1 is SQVTM, CDR2 ANQGSEA, per germline. V was clipped by 7 bases and J by 11 bases; unmatched bases: 17. CDR3 size: 14 residues. CDR3 sequence reads: CSARTGAITSVAFF. In DNA, the CDR3 is TGCAGCGCGCGGACAGGGGCCATAACATCAGTTGCTTTCTTT.

V is TRBV5-4 and J is TRBJ2-3, with D perhaps TRBD1 (6 bases). Germline CDR1 and CDR2: SGHNT and YYREEE (reference sequence). This CDR3 has 15 amino acids. The V and J ends lost 2 bases and 4 bases respectively, with 14 bases between them. The CDR3 spells CASSLLIRGPDTQYF. CDR3 bases: TGTGCCAGCAGCTTACTGATCAGGGGACCAGATACGCAGTATTTT.

The chain has TRBV19 and TRBJ1-4; D remains ambiguous. The CDR3 consists of 14 residues. CDR1 and CDR2 (germline): LNHDA, SQIVND (reference sequence). Trimming left V 2 bases short and J 4 bases short, with 8 bases between. The CDR3 reads CASSINGGNEKLFF. The CDR3 bases are TGTGCCAGTAGTATAAACGGAGGTAATGAAAAACTGTTTTTT.

The chain uses TRBV10-3 and TRBJ1-2; a possible D gene is TRBD1 (6 bases). V was cut by 0 bases and J by 5 bases, with 13 bases left in between. Germline V gene sequence: CDR1 ENHRY, CDR2 SYGVKD. There are 15 residues in the CDR3. CDR3 nucleotides: TGTGCCATCAGTGAGTCCTGGGGGCTATGGTATGGCTACACCTTC. Encoded protein: CAISESWGLWYGYTF.

This clone came up once. The rearrangement uses TRBV11-3 and TRBJ2-2; D remains unclear. There are 13 residues in the CDR3. Germline CDR1 SGHNT, CDR2 YENEEA. Trimming shortened V by 5 bases and J by 1 base, and 5 bases separated the two germline ends. This CDR3 is CASSPQNTGELFF. CDR3 sequence (DNA): TGTGCCAGCAGCCCCCAGAACACCGGGGAGCTGTTTTTT.

This chain joins TRBV4-1 and TRBJ1-3, with D possibly being TRBD1 (5 bases). Germline V gene sequence: CDR1 MGHRA, CDR2 YSYEKL. This CDR3 has 16 amino acids. The ends were cut back, 0 bases at V and 4 bases at J, with 13 bases in the middle. In nucleotides, the CDR3 is TGCGCCAGCAGCCAAGAGTCGGGGGTGGCGGGAAACACCATATATTTT. Protein sequence: CASSQESGVAGNTIYF.

The V and J genes are TRBV6-5 and TRBJ2-7; D possibly corresponds to TRBD1 (5 bases). Trimming left V 5 bases short and J 4 bases short, with 18 bases between. The V gene's germline CDR1 is MNHEY and CDR2 SVGAGI. CDR3 length: 15 amino acids. CDR3 nucleotides: TGTGCCAGCAGTCCTTCCTCAGGGCGAAGTTACGAGCAGTACTTC. Translated: CASSPSSGRSYEQYF.

The chain employs TRBV5-1 and TRBJ1-1; D may be TRBD1 (6 bases). Trimming cost V 3 bases and J 1 base, with 10 bases left between them. The CDR3 sequence is 14 residues long. CDR1 is SGHRS and CDR2 is YFSETQ in the germline V gene. CDR3 DNA: TGCGCCAGCAGCTACGACAGGTCGAACACTGAAGCTTTCTTT. Translating gives CASSYDRSNTEAFF.

The chain combines TRBV12-5 with TRBJ1-2, with 7 bases aligning to TRBD1. Germline-derived CDR1 and CDR2 are LGHNT and FRNRAP. V was pared by 6 bases and J by 4 bases, with 2 bases of the junction left unmatched. The CDR3 runs 12 residues. The CDR3 DNA follows: TGTGCTAGTGGCGGACAGGCCTATGGCTACACCTTC. This gives the protein CASGGQAYGYTF.

The genes are TRBV27 and TRBJ2-7; D is possibly TRBD2 (5 bases). CDR3 length: 13 amino acids. Trimming cost V 5 bases and J 0 bases, with 8 bases left between them. Germline-derived CDR1 and CDR2 are MNHEY and SMNVEV (reference sequence). The CDR3 loop reads CASSADYSYEQYF. The CDR3 nucleotides read TGTGCCAGCAGTGCCGACTACTCCTACGAGCAGTACTTC.

The chain recombines TRBV14 with TRBJ2-7; a possible D gene is TRBD1 (5 bases). Germline V gene sequence: CDR1 SGHDN, CDR2 FVKESK. The CDR3 runs to 13 residues. Trimming removed 4 bases from V and 6 bases from J, with 13 bases in between. In nucleotides, the CDR3 is TGTGCCAGCAGCCCCCACAGGTCGGGCGAGCAGTACTTC. Residues: CASSPHRSGEQYF.

This clone was counted between two and nine times. The chain employs TRBV3-1 (or the pseudogene TRBV3-2) and TRBJ1-3; D not certain. The CDR3 length is 15 residues. Germline CDR1 is LGHDT and CDR2 is YNNKEL (reference sequence). The V end was cut by 2 bases, the J end by 1 base, with 9 bases between. CDR3 residues: CASSQTITSGNTIYF. The CDR3 DNA reads TGTGCCAGCAGCCAAACCATAACTTCTGGAAACACCATATATTTT.

This chain uses TRBV5-1 with TRBJ1-3; 7 positions agree with TRBD1. This CDR3 comprises 17 residues. J lost 0 bases, V lost 2 bases, and 8 bases had no gene match. CDR1 SGHRS and CDR2 YFSETQ come from the germline V gene. The CDR3, as DNA: TGCGCCAGCAGCTTTGGGGACAGTGCTATCTCTGGAAACACCATATATTTT. It encodes CASSFGDSAISGNTIYF.

The chain couples TRBV5-6 to TRBJ1-2, with TRBD1 matching 7 bases. J was trimmed by 4 bases and V by 4 bases; bases with no gene match: 13. Germline V gene lookup returns CDR1 SGHDT and CDR2 YYEEEE. The CDR3 is made up of 16 amino acids. The CDR3 DNA reads as TGTGCCAGCAGCCCGCCGACAGGGCCTTATACCTATGGCTACACCTTC. Translated: CASSPPTGPYTYGYTF.

The chain employs TRBV19 and TRBJ2-7; TRBD1 matches 8 bases. The CDR3 contains 13 residues. The germline V gene has CDR1 LNHDA and CDR2 SQIVND (reference sequence). V was pared by 9 bases and J by 6 bases, with 10 bases of the junction left unmatched. In DNA form, the CDR3 reads TGTGCCAGCAAGGAGACAGGGGCGCGCGAGCAGTACTTC. This encodes CASKETGAREQYF.

The V call is TRBV5-1, the J call TRBJ2-7; D may be TRBD1 (6 bases). Germline V gives CDR1 SGHRS, CDR2 YFSETQ. With 4 bases removed from V and 7 bases from J, the gap between germline ends came to 21 bases. The CDR3 spans 15 residues. The CDR3 spells CASSPQPGQPGEQYF. Written as DNA, the CDR3 is TGCGCCAGCAGCCCCCAGCCCGGACAGCCAGGGGAGCAGTACTTC.

The chain recombines TRBV9 with TRBJ1-1; a possible D gene is TRBD1 (6 bases). Germline CDR1 is SGDLS and CDR2 is YYNGEE. This CDR3 comprises 15 residues. V was trimmed by 0 bases and J by 3 bases, leaving 12 bases between them. The CDR3 reads CASSVGQGRDTEAFF. CDR3 nucleotides: TGTGCCAGCAGCGTAGGCCAGGGGAGAGACACTGAAGCTTTCTTT.

The chain links TRBV29-1 to TRBJ2-7; perhaps TRBD1 as D (6 bases). The CDR3 spans 13 residues. V gave up 6 bases and J gave up 2 bases, with 14 bases separating them. Per the germline V gene, CDR1 is SQVTM and CDR2 is ANQGSEA. The DNA of the CDR3 is TGCAGCGTCGCCACCGGGACAACCTACGAGCAGTACTTC. Protein: CSVATGTTYEQYF.

This chain joins TRBV14 and TRBJ1-2; 7 bases are a match to TRBD1. CDR3 length equals 13 residues. The J segment lost 2 bases and the V segment lost 4 bases, leaving 1 base of the junction unmatched. Looked up from germline, CDR1 is SGHDN and CDR2 is FVKESK. The DNA of the CDR3 is TGTGCCAGCAGCCTACAGGGGAACTATGGCTACACCTTC. Amino acid sequence: CASSLQGNYGYTF.

CDR3 bases: TGTGCCAGCAGTGACAGGGGGGGGTACACCTTC. It yields the protein CASSDRGGYTF. The rearrangement uses TRBV12-3 or TRBV12-4 and TRBJ1-2; TRBD1 matches 9 bases. V lost 5 bases, J lost 11 bases, and 3 bases stayed unmatched. The CDR3 length is 11 residues.

The CDR3 protein is CASSPPAEAFF. In DNA form, the CDR3 reads TGTGCCAGCAGCCCCCCGGCTGAAGCTTTCTTT. The V and J genes are TRBV9 and TRBJ1-1; D remains unclear. V lost 4 bases and J 6 bases, leaving 7 bases between the germline ends. Germline values: CDR1 SGDLS, CDR2 YYNGEE. The CDR3 loop spans 11 amino acids.